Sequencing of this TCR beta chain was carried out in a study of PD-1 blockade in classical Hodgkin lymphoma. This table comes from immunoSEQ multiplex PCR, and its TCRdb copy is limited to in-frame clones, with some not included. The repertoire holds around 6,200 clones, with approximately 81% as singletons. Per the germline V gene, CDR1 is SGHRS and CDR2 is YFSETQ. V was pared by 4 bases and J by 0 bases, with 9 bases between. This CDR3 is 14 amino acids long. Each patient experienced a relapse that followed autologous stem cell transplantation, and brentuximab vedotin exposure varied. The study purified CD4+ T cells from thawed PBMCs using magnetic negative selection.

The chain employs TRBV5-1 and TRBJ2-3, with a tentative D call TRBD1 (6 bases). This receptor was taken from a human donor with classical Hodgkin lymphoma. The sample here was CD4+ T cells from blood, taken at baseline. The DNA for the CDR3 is TGCGCCAGCAGCCAGGACAGTAGCACAGATACGCAGTATTTT. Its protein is CASSQDSSTDTQYF.